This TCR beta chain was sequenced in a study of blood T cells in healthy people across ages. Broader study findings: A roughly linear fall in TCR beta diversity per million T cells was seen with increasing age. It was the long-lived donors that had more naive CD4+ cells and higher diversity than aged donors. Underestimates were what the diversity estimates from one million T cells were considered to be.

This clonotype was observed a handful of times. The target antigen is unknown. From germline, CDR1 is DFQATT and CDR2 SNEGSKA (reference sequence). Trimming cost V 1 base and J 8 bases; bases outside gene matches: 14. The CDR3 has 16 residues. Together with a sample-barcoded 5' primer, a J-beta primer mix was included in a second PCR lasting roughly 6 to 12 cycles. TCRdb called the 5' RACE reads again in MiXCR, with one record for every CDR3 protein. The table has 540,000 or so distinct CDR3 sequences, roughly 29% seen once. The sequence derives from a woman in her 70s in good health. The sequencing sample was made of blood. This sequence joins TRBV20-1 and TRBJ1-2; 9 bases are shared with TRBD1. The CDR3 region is CSARANLPGQGLGYTF. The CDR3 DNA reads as TGCAGTGCTAGAGCCAACCTCCCGGGACAGGGTCTGGGCTACACCTTC.